This TCR beta chain was identified in a study of blood T cell repertoires in COVID-19. About the study: Sources were T cells, B-cell-depleted T cells, or PBMCs; the material itself was cDNA or gDNA.

The protocol was immunoSEQ multiplex PCR, while the TCRdb copy is restricted to in-frame clones and leaves out a portion. This table holds tens of thousands of clones, 55% to 80% found once. Between the trimmed V and J ends, which lost 5 bases and 4 bases, there was a span of 16 bases. Germline V gene sequence: CDR1 LNHDA, CDR2 SQIVND (reference sequence). The CDR3 runs 15 residues. The clonotype originates from a woman in her sixties in a cohort sampled during active or convalescent COVID-19. The V and J genes are TRBV19 and TRBJ2-3, with D possibly matching TRBD1 (5 bases). The sample comprised peripheral blood. CDR3: CASSVRQKTADTQYF. The DNA for the CDR3 is TGTGCCAGTAGTGTTCGACAGAAAACAGCAGATACGCAGTATTTT.